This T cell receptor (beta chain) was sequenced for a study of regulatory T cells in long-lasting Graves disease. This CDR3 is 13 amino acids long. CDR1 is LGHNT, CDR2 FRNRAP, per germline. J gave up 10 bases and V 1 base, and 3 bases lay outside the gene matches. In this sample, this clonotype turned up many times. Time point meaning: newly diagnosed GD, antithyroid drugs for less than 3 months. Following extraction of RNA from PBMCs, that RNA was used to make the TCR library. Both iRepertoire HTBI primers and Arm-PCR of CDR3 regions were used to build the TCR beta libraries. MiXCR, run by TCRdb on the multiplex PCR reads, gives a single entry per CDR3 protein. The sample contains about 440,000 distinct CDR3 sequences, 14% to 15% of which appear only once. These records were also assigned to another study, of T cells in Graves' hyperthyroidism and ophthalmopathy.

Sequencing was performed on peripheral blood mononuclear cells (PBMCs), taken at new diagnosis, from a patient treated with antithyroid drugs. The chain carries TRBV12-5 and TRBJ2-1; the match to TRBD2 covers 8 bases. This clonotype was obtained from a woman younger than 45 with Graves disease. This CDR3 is CASGLATSGEQFF. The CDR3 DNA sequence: TGTGCTAGTGGTTTGGCAACTAGCGGAGAGCAGTTCTTC.